This T cell receptor beta chain originates from a study of shared clonotypes between healthy human individuals. Method: immunoSEQ multiplex PCR; TCRdb's copy keeps in-frame clones and lacks some. The table has 2 million to 2.5 million clones, 85% to 95% seen once; the top ten hold 0.37%. CDR1 is MDHEN and CDR2 is SYDVKM in the germline V gene. V was cut by 5 bases and J by 2 bases, with 7 bases left in between. The CDR3 consists of 12 residues. A note on this clone: This CDR3 is also generated by other DNA sequences in the sample.

This clonotype was sampled from a man younger than 30 in good health. Some clones in this sample may be carry-over from other donors' samples. Source material: naive CD4+ T cells from PBMCs. Subset denoted: CD45RA+ positively selected. V and J are TRBV28 and TRBJ2-7; D uncertain. This CDR3 is CASSPRTYEQYF. CDR3 coding DNA: TGTGCCAGCAGTCCCCGAACCTACGAGCAGTACTTC.